This TCR beta chain emerged from a study of neoadjuvant anti-PD-1 for oral cavity cancer. There are 14 residues in the CDR3. Trimming stripped 6 bases from V and 4 bases from J, with 14 bases between. In germline, CDR1 is MNHEY, CDR2 SVGAGI. Assay used: immunoSEQ multiplex PCR; TCRdb lists only in-frame clones, some missing. The table lists roughly 14,000 clones, about 70% of them singletons. The clonotype originates from a person aged 35-79 years with oral cavity squamous cell carcinoma. This sample comprised PBMCs, obtained before nivolumab (anti-PD-1) treatment. This sequence joins TRBV6-5 and TRBJ2-3, with D perhaps TRBD1 (6 bases). The CDR3 nucleotides are TGTGCCAGCAGAGCTACAGGGACCCCAGATACGCAGTATTTT. Its protein product is CASRATGTPDTQYF.